This record concerns one T cell receptor beta chain sequence. The table came from immunoSEQ multiplex PCR; TCRdb's copy has only in-frame clones and leaves some out. Of some 100,000 clones listed, roughly 92% are singletons. These data come from a study of T cell changes during pregnancy in multiple sclerosis. The ends lost 3 bases at V and 5 bases at J; junction bases unmatched: 5. This CDR3 comprises 15 residues. This clonotype was obtained from a female donor with multiple sclerosis, enrolled in a pregnancy study. The material was peripheral blood, obtained in the second trimester of pregnancy. The rearrangement joins TRBV5-3 to TRBJ2-3; 11 bases map to TRBD1. TRBV5-3 is labeled an ORF, and its function is uncertain. The CDR3 DNA sequence: TGTGCCAGAAGCTCCCGGACAGGGGGCATAGATACGCAGTATTTT. It specifies CARSSRTGGIDTQYF.